These 32 T cell receptor beta chains came from one sample sequenced in a study of breast tumors, draining lymph nodes, adjacent tissues. TCRdb reprocessed the multiplex PCR reads with MiXCR, giving one entry per CDR3 protein. The data contain around 170,000 distinct CDR3 sequences, 30% to 35% of them singletons. The lymph nodes were axillary draining lymph nodes from breast cancer patients. Sequencing input: axillary lymph node tissue. Every receptor here comes from a female donor with breast cancer. Some clones in this sample may be carry-over from other donors' samples.

V gene TRBV11-3 combines with J gene TRBJ1-1; TRBD1 might be the D (5 bases). There are 17 residues in the CDR3. V was trimmed by 4 bases and J by 10 bases, leaving 28 bases between them. Germline loops: CDR1 SGHNT, CDR2 YENEEA. The CDR3 spells CASSSRSTHTGRRGAFF. In DNA, the CDR3 is TGTGCCAGCAGCTCCCGCTCCACACACACAGGACGCCGTGGAGCTTTCTTT.

The table lists this clonotype with many counts. The chain's CDR3 is CASSFTGGVTAHYGYTF. The DNA of the CDR3 is TGTGCCAGCAGTTTTACAGGGGGCGTGACCGCACACTATGGCTACACCTTC. The chain is built from TRBV6-5 and TRBJ1-2; 9 nucleotides line up with TRBD1. V lost 4 bases, J lost 3 bases, and 12 bases stayed unmatched. CDR1 is MNHEY, CDR2 SVGAGI, per germline. This CDR3 is built from 17 residues.

J is TRBJ2-2 and V is TRBV30, with D unresolved. The CDR3 is 13 amino acids. Trimming stripped 3 bases from V and 1 base from J, with 6 bases between. CDR1 and CDR2 from the germline V gene are GTSNPN and SVGIG (reference sequence). The CDR3: CAWSLGNTGELFF. The CDR3 nucleotides are TGTGCCTGGAGCTTAGGGAACACCGGGGAGCTGTTTTTT. The complete variable domain, with remaining parts taken from reference TRBV30 and TRBJ2-2, reads SQTIHQWPATLVQPVGSPLSLECTVEGTSNPNLYWYRQAAGRGLQLLFYSVGIGQISSEVPQNLSASRPQDRQFILSSKKLLLSDSGFYLCAWSLGNTGELFFGEGSRLTVL.

Remarks on this clonotype: An end of the junction does not agree with germline; a read error may underlie this. This rearrangement joins TRBV11-3 to TRBJ2-7; D unresolved. The CDR3 is 11 amino acids. CDR1 and CDR2 from the germline V gene are SGHNT and YENEEA. The DNA of the CDR3 is TGTGCCAGCAGCTCATACTACGAGCAGCACTTC. Its translation: CASSSYYEQHF.

J is TRBJ1-2 and V is TRBV15; tentative D call: TRBD1 (6 bases). With 0 bases removed from V and 0 bases from J, the gap between germline ends came to 8 bases. The CDR3 is 15 amino acids. The germline CDR1 and CDR2 sequences are LNHNV and YYDKDF (reference sequence). DNA of the CDR3: TGTGCCACCAGCAGAGAACAGGGTGCTAACTATGGCTACACCTTC. Its translation: CATSREQGANYGYTF.

Worth noting for this clonotype: A much larger clone lies a single base off, so this may be a read error. The chain carries TRBV7-2 and TRBJ1-1; D not resolved. Germline loops: CDR1 SGHTA, CDR2 FQGNSA. The CDR3 has 15 amino acids. The CDR3 loop reads CASGLGWIQNTEAFF. DNA of the CDR3: TGTGCCAGCGGCTTAGGGTGGATCCAAAACACTGAAGCTTTCTTT.

This clonotype came up many times. V usage is TRBV7-9 and J usage is TRBJ2-5, with 8 bases identical to TRBD1. Trimming cost V 4 bases and J 4 bases; bases outside gene matches: 17. CDR1 SEHNR and CDR2 FQNEAQ come from the germline V gene (reference sequence). This CDR3 contains 18 residues. DNA of the CDR3: TGTGCCAGCAGCTCGCTCCAGGGGGCCCCCACCTATTTAGAGACCCAGTACTTC. Translation gives CASSSLQGAPTYLETQYF.

V is TRBV6-5 and J is TRBJ1-5, with no clear D. The V end lost 5 bases, the J end lost 7 bases, and 18 bases lay between the germline ends. The CDR3 is 15 amino acids. Germline CDR1 is MNHEY and CDR2 is SVGAGI. CDR3 sequence: CASSPHRLGSQPQHF. The CDR3 nucleotides read TGTGCCAGCAGTCCACACCGACTGGGAAGCCAGCCCCAGCATTTT.

This clonotype was recorded once. J is TRBJ1-5 and V is TRBV20-1, with 7 bases that match TRBD1. This CDR3 region has 15 residues. V lost 2 bases and J lost 4; bases outside the gene matches: 8. Germline V CDR1 and CDR2: DFQATT, SNEGSKA (reference sequence). The CDR3 loop is CSARPEGGKNQPQHF. The CDR3 DNA sequence: TGCAGTGCTAGACCCGAAGGGGGCAAGAATCAGCCCCAGCATTTT.

This clonotype was counted only a few times. The V call is TRBV5-6, the J call TRBJ2-3, with D possibly matching TRBD1 (5 bases). The germline gives CDR1 SGHDT, CDR2 YYEEEE. Trimming removed 5 bases from V and 5 bases from J, with 24 bases in between. This CDR3 has 17 amino acids. CDR3 nucleotides: TGTGCCAGCAGGTGGGGTGGGGCGCTCGGAAGGATAGATACGCAGTATTTT. It encodes CASRWGGALGRIDTQYF. Filled out from reference TRBV5-6 and TRBJ2-3, the complete variable domain reads DAGVTQSPTHLIKTRGQQVTLRCSPKSGHDTVSWYQQALGQGPQFIFQYYEEEERQRGNFPDRFSGHQFPNYSSELNVNALLLGDSALYLCASRWGGALGRIDTQYFGPGTRLTVL.

This clonotype was counted many times. A read error may be the cause here, since a much bigger clone is one base away. The V and J genes are TRBV20-1 and TRBJ2-5; 14 bases align to TRBD2. With 1 base clipped from V and 7 bases from J, the junction kept 2 bases outside the gene matches. This CDR3 is built from 14 residues. From germline, CDR1 is DFQATT and CDR2 SNEGSKA (reference sequence). Here the CDR3 reads CSARGGLAGATQYF. Here the CDR3 DNA reads TGCAGTGCTAGAGGGGGACTAGCGGGAGCGACCCAGTACTTC.

The J gene is TRBJ2-7, the V gene TRBV15; 7 nucleotides align to TRBD1. Germline trimming cut 0 bases from V and 6 bases from J; bases unmatched to any gene: 8. CDR1 and CDR2 (germline): LNHNV, YYDKDF (reference sequence). CDR3 size: 15 residues. The CDR3 nucleotides read TGTGCCACCAGCAGAGAGACAGGGTTGAGTGGCGAGCAGTACTTC. This translates into CATSRETGLSGEQYF. Full variable domain (outside the CDR3, taken from reference TRBV15 and TRBJ2-7): DAMVIQNPRYQVTQFGKPVTLSCSQTLNHNVMYWYQQKSSQAPKLLFHYYDKDFNNEADTPDNFQSRRPNTSFCFLDIRSPGLGDTAMYLCATSRETGLSGEQYFGPGTRLTVT.

This clonotype was observed many times. CDR3 sequence: CASSHRTTREDNSPLHF. In DNA, the CDR3 is TGTGCCAGCAGTCACCGCACGACCAGGGAAGATAATTCACCCCTCCACTTT. The chain carries TRBV6-6 and TRBJ1-6, with a weak D call TRBD1 (5 bases). Trimming took 5 bases from V and 5 from J, leaving 19 bases between them. The V gene's germline CDR1 is MNHNY and CDR2 SVGAGI (reference sequence). This CDR3 contains 17 residues.

This clonotype was detected ten times or more. The chain joins TRBV6-6 to TRBJ2-2; unclear D gene. V lost 2 bases and J 2 bases, leaving 9 bases between the germline ends. Germline CDR1 reads MNHNY; CDR2 reads SVGAGI (reference sequence). The CDR3 is 15 amino acids. CDR3 bases: TGTGCCAGCAGTTACCCCACCCCCAACACCGGGGAGCTGTTTTTT. Encoded protein: CASSYPTPNTGELFF.

This clonotype was picked up many times. This chain uses TRBV7-9 with TRBJ2-3, with 7 bases fitting TRBD1. The CDR3 extends over 14 amino acids. Per the germline V gene, CDR1 is SEHNR and CDR2 is FQNEAQ (reference sequence). V shed 5 bases and J 6 bases; nucleotides not matched to a gene: 8. The CDR3 bases are TGTGCCAGCAGCCACAGGGGCCCTCCGGATACGCAGTATTTT. Amino acid sequence: CASSHRGPPDTQYF.

In this sample, this clonotype turned up many times. V gene TRBV20-1 combines with J gene TRBJ2-2; 10 bases map to TRBD2. CDR1 and CDR2 from the germline V gene are DFQATT and SNEGSKA (reference sequence). The CDR3 totals 14 residues. With 6 bases clipped from V and 7 bases from J, the junction kept 8 bases outside the gene matches. This CDR3 is CSAELAGRNGELFF. Here the CDR3 DNA reads TGCAGTGCAGAACTAGCGGGAAGGAACGGGGAGCTGTTTTTT.

Worth noting for this clonotype: The conserved phenylalanine or tryptophan is not found at the CDR3 terminus, so this likely reflects a read error. The J gene is TRBJ2-1, the V gene TRBV7-3; 10 bases are a match to TRBD2. The CDR3 covers 16 residues. The germline V gene has CDR1 SGHTA and CDR2 FQGTGA. In nucleotides, the CDR3 is TGTGCCAGCAGCCCCGCTAGCGGGAGCTCCTACAATGGGCAGTTCTCC. Protein sequence: CASSPASGSSYNGQFS.

On this clonotype itself: One end of the junction fails to match germline, which may point to a read error. The chain joins TRBV6-5 to TRBJ2-3, with D perhaps assigned TRBD1 or TRBD2 (7 bases each). The CDR3 sequence is 16 residues long. Germline CDR1 is MNHEY and CDR2 is SVGAGI. As DNA, the CDR3 is TGTGCCAGCAGAACCACGATAGCGCGGGGGACAGATGCGCAGTATTTT. Translation: CASRTTIARGTDAQYF.

As regards this clonotype: A much larger clone lies one base from this, so it may be a read error. J is TRBJ1-5 and V is TRBV30, with a possible D match to TRBD1 (6 bases). This CDR3 is 13 amino acids long. Germline CDR1 and CDR2: GTSNPN and SVGIG (reference sequence). Trimming stripped 4 bases from V and 3 bases from J, with 10 bases between. The CDR3 reads CAWNRQDNQPQHF. Here the CDR3 DNA reads TGTGCCTGGAATCGACAGGACAATCAGCCCCAGCATTTT.

This clonotype appeared many times. The chain couples TRBV12-3 or TRBV12-4 to TRBJ2-7, with D hard to call. V was pared by 4 bases and J by 4 bases, with 8 bases between. This CDR3 comprises 12 residues. CDR3 in amino acids: CASSSEVYEQYF. The CDR3 nucleotides read TGTGCCAGCAGTTCGGAAGTGTACGAGCAGTACTTC.

A word on this clonotype: A clone one base away is much larger, so this may be a read error. The J gene is TRBJ2-7, the V gene TRBV6-5; D remains ambiguous. CDR3 length: 15 amino acids. Germline CDR1 is MNHEY and CDR2 is SVGAGI. V dropped 0 bases and J dropped 4 bases, with 13 bases sitting between them. This chain's CDR3 is CASSYSTSRGYEQYF. The DNA of the CDR3 is TGTGCCAGCAGTTACTCGACGAGCAGAGGTTACGAGCAGTACTTC.

This clonotype showed up many times. The genes are TRBV19 and TRBJ2-5, with 9 bases aligning to TRBD1. The length of the CDR3 is 14 residues. V shed 5 bases and J 5 bases; nucleotides not matched to a gene: 6. The germline V gene has CDR1 LNHDA and CDR2 SQIVND (reference sequence). DNA for the CDR3: TGTGCCAGTAGTCCGACAGGGACAGGGGAGACCCAGTACTTC. It codes for CASSPTGTGETQYF.

Turning to this clonotype: Given a much more abundant clone one base away, this may be a read error. This chain uses TRBV9 with TRBJ1-3; possibly TRBD1 for D (5 bases). Germline V gene lookup returns CDR1 SGDLS and CDR2 YYNGEE. The CDR3 consists of 17 residues. DNA for the CDR3: TGTGCCAGCAGCCCCCGACGGACTGTACAGGCCGGAACCACCATATATTTT. As protein: CASSPRRTVQAGTTIYF.

The sample holds many counts of this clonotype. The V and J genes are TRBV20-1 and TRBJ1-5; 9 bases fit TRBD1. V lost 5 bases and J lost 7; bases outside the gene matches: 6. The CDR3 spans 13 residues. Germline V lookup: CDR1 DFQATT, CDR2 SNEGSKA (reference sequence). The CDR3 here is CSAAGTGRQPQHF. The CDR3 nucleotides are TGCAGTGCTGCCGGGACAGGGAGGCAGCCCCAGCATTTT.

This clonotype showed up many times. V gene TRBV5-8 combines with J gene TRBJ2-7, with unresolved D. The CDR3 extends over 17 amino acids. Germline values: CDR1 SGHTS, CDR2 YDEGEE. The V and J ends lost 0 bases and 0 bases respectively, with 16 bases between them. The CDR3 here is CASSLGPNKYSSYEQYF. CDR3 sequence (DNA): TGTGCCAGCAGCTTGGGGCCGAATAAGTACAGCTCCTACGAGCAGTACTTC.

Worth noting for this clonotype: A much larger clone lies one base from this, so it may be a read error. The J gene is TRBJ1-2, the V gene TRBV19; no clear D. CDR3 length: 18 residues. CDR1 is LNHDA and CDR2 is SQIVND in the germline V gene (reference sequence). This CDR3 reads CASSINRQVEYSNYGCTF. The CDR3 DNA follows: TGTGCCAGTAGTATTAATCGGCAGGTCGAATACTCTAACTATGGCTGCACCTTC.

The chain uses TRBV25-1 and TRBJ1-6; D is unclear. Trimming removed 8 bases from V and 11 bases from J, with 16 bases in between. This CDR3 is built from 13 residues. Germline lookup yields CDR1 MGHDK and CDR2 SYGVNS. CDR3 in DNA: TGTGCCAGCCAACAGAAGACCGAACCACCCCTCCACTTT. As protein: CASQQKTEPPLHF.

The chain combines TRBV19 with TRBJ2-2, with D perhaps assigned TRBD1 or TRBD2 (6 bases each). The ends were cut back, 5 bases at V and 6 bases at J, with 16 bases in the middle. From germline, CDR1 is LNHDA and CDR2 SQIVND (reference sequence). The CDR3 totals 15 residues. Here the CDR3 DNA reads TGTGCCAGTAGTGGCGTCGGGGGCACGGCCGGGGAGCTGTTTTTT. It encodes CASSGVGGTAGELFF. Combining the CDR3 with reference TRBV19 and TRBJ2-2 gives the whole variable domain DGGITQSPKYLFRKEGQNVTLSCEQNLNHDAMYWYRQDPGQGLRLIYYSQIVNDFQKGDIAEGYSVSREKKESFPLTVTSAQKNPTAFYLCASSGVGGTAGELFFGEGSRLTVL.

In the case of this clonotype: A junction boundary mismatches the germline segment, possibly from a read error. The rearrangement joins TRBV7-3 to TRBJ2-1; 7 nucleotides agree with TRBD2. CDR1 is SGHTA, CDR2 FQGTGA, per germline. This CDR3 spans 15 amino acids. CDR3 region: CASSLSLAVYNEQLF. The CDR3 DNA sequence: TGTGCCAGCAGCTTAAGCCTAGCGGTCTACAATGAGCAGCTCTTC.

This chain connects TRBV3-1 to TRBJ2-1, with D tentatively TRBD1 or TRBD2 (7 bases each). The CDR3 is 17 amino acids. Trimming took off 1 base at V and 9 bases at J, with 22 bases between the two ends. The germline CDR1 and CDR2 sequences are LGHDT and YNNKEL (reference sequence). CDR3 loop: CASSQVRGPSGWGEQFF. CDR3 DNA sequence: TGTGCCAGCAGCCAAGTTAGGGGGCCTAGCGGATGGGGTGAGCAGTTCTTC.

There are many counts of this clonotype. The chain couples TRBV5-6 to TRBJ2-5; D perhaps matches TRBD1 (6 bases). Germline CDR1 reads SGHDT; CDR2 reads YYEEEE. This CDR3 is 14 amino acids long. Trimming left V 1 base short and J 5 bases short, with 12 bases between. The CDR3 loop is CASSLTTGGETQYF. The CDR3 DNA reads TGTGCCAGCAGCTTGACGACAGGTGGGGAGACCCAGTACTTC.

A few counts support this clonotype. The rearrangement links TRBV7-9 to TRBJ2-6; D gene unclear. Trimming removed 3 bases from V and 0 bases from J, with 12 bases in between. The CDR3 covers 17 residues. Germline assignment: CDR1 SEHNR and CDR2 FQNEAQ (reference sequence). The CDR3, as DNA: TGTGCCAGCAGCTTGGCAGTTGGTGGCTCTGGGGCCAACGTCCTGACTTTC. Its protein product is CASSLAVGGSGANVLTF.